The 18 T cell receptor beta chains below all came from one sample that was sequenced in a study of cytomegalovirus exposure and HLA in healthy donors (dated by TCRdb to the late 2010s). Library method: the immunoSEQ multiplex PCR assay. For the multiplex PCR, a mixture combining 60 forward primers for TCR Vbeta segments and 13 reverse primers for TCR Jbeta segments was used. Here the immuneACCESS table is served through TCRdb, limited to in-frame sequences with V and J called. Missing clones are a known gap in these copies; in checked studies unresolved V genes cover under half, and the rest lacks a known reason. The sample table shows around 150,000 clones, and about 74% are seen once. The ten largest clones represent roughly 2% of the sample. The source material was PBMCs. These receptor sequences come from a man aged 25 to 45 in good health and CMV-seronegative.

The chain employs TRBV18 and TRBJ1-1; D perhaps matches TRBD1 (5 bases). The CDR3 runs 14 residues. Trimming cost V 3 bases and J 4 bases, with 12 bases left between them. The germline gives CDR1 KGHSH, CDR2 LQKENI. CDR3 in DNA: TGTGCCAGCTCACCCCCGGGGGGTGGCACTGAAGCTTTCTTT. Amino acids: CASSPPGGGTEAFF.

The chain links TRBV11-1 to TRBJ2-7, with 8 nucleotides matching TRBD1. From germline, CDR1 is SGHAT and CDR2 FQDESV (reference sequence). The CDR3 has 13 residues. J was trimmed by 7 bases and V by 4 bases; bases with no gene match: 6. The CDR3 loop is CASSSGQGPEQYF. The DNA of the CDR3 is TGTGCCAGCAGCTCAGGACAGGGCCCGGAGCAGTACTTC. Full variable domain (missing parts from reference TRBV11-1 and TRBJ2-7): EAEVAQSPRYKITEKSQAVAFWCDPISGHATLYWYRQILGQGPELLVQFQDESVVDDSQLPKDRFSAERLKGVDSTLKIQPAELGDSAMYLCASSSGQGPEQYFGPGTRLTVT.

This chain uses TRBV11-3 with TRBJ2-2; D possibly corresponds to TRBD2 (5 bases). Trimming took off 9 bases at V and 3 bases at J, with 14 bases between the two ends. This CDR3 contains 14 residues. CDR1 and CDR2 (germline): SGHNT, YENEEA. In DNA, the CDR3 is TGTGCCAGTTCGGAGGAGATTTACACCGGGGAGCTGTTTTTT. As protein: CASSEEIYTGELFF.

The chain is built from TRBV27 and TRBJ2-5; 9 nucleotides line up with TRBD2. CDR3 length: 17 amino acids. Per the germline V gene, CDR1 is MNHEY and CDR2 is SMNVEV (reference sequence). With V trimmed by 2 bases and J by 1 base, 8 bases remained unmatched. CDR3 in amino acids: CASSLDRTSASQETQYF. The CDR3 region has the DNA TGTGCCAGCAGTTTAGACCGGACTAGCGCCAGCCAAGAGACCCAGTACTTC.

The chain recombines TRBV5-1 with TRBJ2-5, with TRBD2 identical over 7 bases. This CDR3 has 15 residues. V shed 3 bases and J 4 bases; nucleotides not matched to a gene: 9. CDR1 is SGHRS and CDR2 is YFSETQ in the germline V gene. The CDR3 region is CASSYRDYLLETQYF. As DNA, the CDR3 is TGCGCCAGCAGCTACCGGGACTACCTACTAGAGACCCAGTACTTC.

This clone is medium-sized in the sample. This chain links TRBV6-1 with TRBJ2-7; 8 bases are a match to TRBD2. CDR3 size: 15 residues. Germline CDR1 and CDR2: MNHNS and SASEGT. The V segment lost 6 bases and the J segment 0 bases; nucleotides outside the gene matches: 7. This chain's CDR3 is CASRTEAGGSYEQYF. The DNA of the CDR3 is TGTGCCAGCAGGACAGAGGCGGGGGGCTCCTACGAGCAGTACTTC.

The CDR3 DNA reads as TGTGCCAGCAGCCAAGTCGGAACAGGGAAGGATGGCTACACCTTC. It yields the protein CASSQVGTGKDGYTF. This rearrangement joins TRBV4-2 to TRBJ1-2, with TRBD1 as a possible D gene (6 bases). V lost 1 base, J lost 6 bases, and 15 bases lay in between. Germline CDR1 LGHNA, CDR2 YNFKEQ. The CDR3 sequence is 15 residues long.

The rearrangement links TRBV4-1 to TRBJ1-2, with a weak D call TRBD1 (6 bases). CDR1 and CDR2 (germline): MGHRA, YSYEKL. Trimming pared 1 base from V and 1 base from J, leaving 19 bases between. The CDR3 runs 18 residues. The CDR3 spells CASSQVVFGGGGNYGYTF. CDR3 coding DNA: TGCGCCAGCAGCCAAGTAGTATTCGGGGGCGGGGGTAACTATGGCTACACCTTC.

The chain employs TRBV2 and TRBJ2-1; tentative D call: TRBD1 (6 bases). Germline V CDR1 and CDR2: SNHLY, FYNNEI. The CDR3 extends over 16 amino acids. Trimming took off 6 bases at V and 0 bases at J, with 15 bases between the two ends. The CDR3 sequence is CASRKDRSSSYNEQFF. The DNA for the CDR3 is TGTGCCAGCAGGAAAGACAGGTCCAGCTCCTACAATGAGCAGTTCTTC.

This clone was detected only once. V is TRBV10-1 and J is TRBJ2-7; 7 positions match TRBD1. The V gene's germline CDR1 is WNHNN and CDR2 SYGVQD (reference sequence). This CDR3 is 15 amino acids long. V trimming: 3 bases; J trimming: 4 bases; junction bases outside the gene matches: 9. Here the CDR3 reads CASSDPQGYPYEQYF. The CDR3 DNA sequence: TGCGCCAGCAGTGACCCACAGGGGTATCCGTACGAGCAGTACTTC.

This chain joins TRBV28 and TRBJ1-5; 9 bases align to TRBD1. Germline V gives CDR1 MDHEN, CDR2 SYDVKM. The J segment lost 7 bases and the V segment lost 6 bases, leaving 13 bases of the junction unmatched. This CDR3 is built from 16 residues. CDR3 in amino acids: CASRHSLQGALQPQHF. DNA for the CDR3: TGTGCCAGCAGACACTCCTTACAGGGGGCCTTACAGCCCCAGCATTTT. Full variable domain (outside the CDR3, taken from reference TRBV28 and TRBJ1-5): DVKVTQSSRYLVKRTGEKVFLECVQDMDHENMFWYRQDPGLGLRLIYFSYDVKMKEKGDIPEGYSVSREKKERFSLILESASTNQTSMYLCASRHSLQGALQPQHFGDGTRLSIL.

The V call is TRBV5-6, the J call TRBJ2-7; 7 positions agree with TRBD1. V was pared by 2 bases and J by 5 bases, with 16 bases of the junction left unmatched. Germline V gives CDR1 SGHDT, CDR2 YYEEEE. The CDR3 is made up of 17 amino acids. CDR3 DNA sequence: TGTGCCAGCAGCTTCGAGGTCGACAGGGCATCAGGTAACGAGCAGTACTTC. It is translated as CASSFEVDRASGNEQYF.

This clone was picked up one time. V usage is TRBV27 and J usage is TRBJ2-2; weak D call: TRBD1 (6 bases). V shed 4 bases and J shed 4 bases, with 16 bases lying between them. Germline assignment: CDR1 MNHEY and CDR2 SMNVEV (reference sequence). The length of the CDR3 is 16 residues. The CDR3 sequence: CASSSKDSRGTGELFF. CDR3 DNA sequence: TGTGCCAGCAGTTCAAAGGACAGCCGTGGCACCGGGGAGCTGTTTTTT.

This clone was found a few times. The chain joins TRBV4-1 to TRBJ2-3, with TRBD2 matching over 7 bases. The germline CDR1 and CDR2 sequences are MGHRA and YSYEKL. This CDR3 contains 15 residues. With 1 base clipped from V and 4 bases from J, the junction kept 5 bases outside the gene matches. CDR3 in DNA: TGCGCCAGCAGCCAAGCCGCGGGAGAGGCAGATACGCAGTATTTT. This codes for CASSQAAGEADTQYF.

The chain recombines TRBV6-5 with TRBJ2-7, with TRBD1 identical over 10 bases. This CDR3 spans 15 amino acids. From germline, CDR1 is MNHEY and CDR2 SVGAGI. Unmatched junction bases numbered 1, after V lost 0 bases and J lost 2 bases. Here the CDR3 reads CASSYSGQGPYEQYF. CDR3 nucleotides: TGTGCCAGCAGTTACTCGGGACAGGGGCCCTACGAGCAGTACTTC.

J is TRBJ2-7 and V is TRBV15; 8 nucleotides agree with TRBD2. From germline, CDR1 is LNHNV and CDR2 YYDKDF (reference sequence). CDR3 size: 15 residues. V gave up 0 bases and J gave up 5 bases; unmatched junction bases: 6. CDR3 DNA sequence: TGTGCCACCAGCAGAGAAATAGCGGGACGGCACGAGCAGTACTTC. Translating gives CATSREIAGRHEQYF.

V usage is TRBV15 and J usage is TRBJ2-2; 9 positions agree with TRBD2. This CDR3 has 16 residues. Germline CDR1 is LNHNV and CDR2 is YYDKDF (reference sequence). Unmatched junction bases numbered 4, after V lost 1 base and J lost 4 bases. The DNA for the CDR3 is TGTGCCACCAGCAGAGGAGGGACTAGCCTCACCGGGGAGCTGTTTTTT. Protein: CATSRGGTSLTGELFF.

V usage is TRBV5-1 and J usage is TRBJ2-5; possibly TRBD2 for D (6 bases). Looked up from germline, CDR1 is SGHRS and CDR2 is YFSETQ. Deletions cut 4 bases from V and 1 base from J, with 11 bases between. CDR3 length: 14 amino acids. The CDR3 DNA reads as TGCGCCAGCAGCCTGGGGCGGGGCCAAGAGACCCAGTACTTC. Translated, it gives CASSLGRGQETQYF. The whole variable domain, remainder taken from reference TRBV5-1 and TRBJ2-5, is KAGVTQTPRYLIKTRGQQVTLSCSPISGHRSVSWYQQTPGQGLQFLFEYFSETQRNKGNFPGRFSGRQFSNSRSEMNVSTLELGDSALYLCASSLGRGQETQYFGPGTRLLVL.